These 21 T cell receptor beta chains were all obtained from the same sample, sequenced in a study of post-analysis software for immune sequencing data. Study findings and constraints: Patients carried four or five TRBV segments more frequently than controls did, and TRBV5-6, TRBV5-1 and TRBV20-1 were among them.

Each TCR beta cDNA library carried unique molecular identifiers. Each CDR3 protein is one row after TCRdb ran MiXCR on the PCR reads. The sample has about 820,000 distinct CDR3 sequences; roughly 50% are singletons. Their target antigens are unknown. The sample consisted of blood. The receptors originated from a girl aged 10 to 17 with multiple sclerosis.

The chain links TRBV5-8 to TRBJ2-3; 9 nucleotides match TRBD1. The CDR3 consists of 15 residues. From germline, CDR1 is SGHTS and CDR2 YDEGEE. V trimming: 4 bases; J trimming: 2 bases; junction bases outside the gene matches: 5. This CDR3 is CASSTTGGPTDTQYF. CDR3 DNA: TGTGCCAGCAGCACGACAGGGGGTCCCACAGATACGCAGTATTTT.

This clonotype was counted once. V is TRBV7-3 and J is TRBJ2-4; D is perhaps TRBD1 (5 bases). Judging by the DNA end, TRBJ2-5 fits better; the J call may be wrong. Germline V gene data show CDR1 as SGHTA and CDR2 as FQGTGA. The CDR3 is 13 amino acids. The CDR3 nucleotides read TGTGCCAGCAGCAGGGGTCATGAAGAGACCCAGTACTTC. Its protein is CASSRGHEETQYF.

The sample holds a few counts of this clonotype. V usage is TRBV4-1 and J usage is TRBJ2-5, with D possibly matching TRBD1 (5 bases). This CDR3 is built from 15 residues. CDR1 is MGHRA and CDR2 is YSYEKL in the germline V gene. V lost 6 bases to trimming and J lost 1 base, with 15 bases between them. CDR3 DNA sequence: TGCGCCAGCAGTCAAATTGGACACCTCCAAGAGACCCAGTACTTC. Its translation: CASSQIGHLQETQYF.

This chain links TRBV6-1 with TRBJ2-1; D remains ambiguous. The CDR3 has 16 amino acids. The germline V and J ends were trimmed by 10 bases and 3 bases, with 22 bases remaining between them. Germline loops: CDR1 MNHNS, CDR2 SASEGT. CDR3 nucleotide sequence: TGTGCCACCCTACCGTCGGGTACGGCACACTACAATGAGCAGTTCTTC. Its translation is CATLPSGTAHYNEQFF.

The rearrangement links TRBV12-3 or TRBV12-4 to TRBJ2-7, with TRBD1 matching 9 bases. The V and J ends lost 6 bases and 4 bases, in that order; junction bases with no gene match: 19. The CDR3 loop spans 18 amino acids. The CDR3 sequence is CASRPPRLGTGSVYEQYF. DNA for the CDR3: TGTGCCAGCAGGCCACCCCGTCTCGGGACAGGGTCCGTGTACGAGCAGTACTTC.

This clonotype has only a few counts. The rearrangement uses TRBV7-2 and TRBJ2-5; D is ambiguous. V lost 3 bases and J 1 base, leaving 6 bases between the germline ends. There are 13 residues in the CDR3. The germline V gene has CDR1 SGHTA and CDR2 FQGNSA. CDR3: CASSFMLQETQYF. Here the CDR3 DNA reads TGTGCCAGCAGCTTTATGCTCCAAGAGACCCAGTACTTC.

The J gene is TRBJ1-4, the V gene TRBV6-2 or TRBV6-3; possibly TRBD1 for D (6 bases). V lost 5 bases and J 4 bases, leaving 17 bases between the germline ends. The CDR3 has 16 amino acids. In germline, CDR1 is MNHEY, CDR2 SVGEGT. The CDR3 nucleotides read TGTGCCAGCAGTGCTACGGGACAAGCAAATAATGAAAAACTGTTTTTT. Translating gives CASSATGQANNEKLFF.

The genes are TRBV5-1 and TRBJ2-7; possibly TRBD1 for D (6 bases). V lost 3 bases and J lost 4, with 17 bases in between. The CDR3 loop spans 15 amino acids. In germline, CDR1 is SGHRS, CDR2 YFSETQ. The CDR3: CASSSSGAGGYEQYF. CDR3 DNA: TGCGCCAGCAGCTCTTCAGGGGCTGGGGGTTACGAGCAGTACTTC.

The gene calls are TRBV7-3 and TRBJ2-5, with D perhaps TRBD2 (5 bases). This CDR3 comprises 12 residues. V was cut by 5 bases and J by 9 bases, with 13 bases left in between. The germline V gene has CDR1 SGHTA and CDR2 FQGTGA. CDR3 protein: CASSRPGGAQYF. In DNA, the CDR3 is TGTGCCAGCAGCCGACCAGGAGGTGCCCAGTACTTC.

This clonotype was observed a handful of times. This chain links TRBV12-3 or TRBV12-4 with TRBJ2-7, with D uncertain. Deletions cut 5 bases from V and 5 bases from J, with 10 bases between. The CDR3 is made up of 12 amino acids. In DNA form, the CDR3 reads TGTGCCAGCAGTCCCCTGAGTAACGAGCAGTACTTC. Protein: CASSPLSNEQYF.

This rearrangement joins TRBV6-6 to TRBJ1-2; the match to TRBD1 covers 9 bases. Germline assignment: CDR1 MNHNY and CDR2 SVGAGI (reference sequence). There are 13 residues in the CDR3. V trimming: 6 bases; J trimming: 6 bases; junction bases outside the gene matches: 5. Here the CDR3 DNA reads TGTGCCAGCAGACCCGACAGGGGGGATGGCTACACCTTC. It specifies CASRPDRGDGYTF.

This clonotype was detected once. This rearrangement joins TRBV5-1 to TRBJ2-5; possible D gene TRBD1, 5 bases. CDR1 and CDR2 (germline): SGHRS, YFSETQ. V lost 7 bases to trimming and J lost 1 base, with 11 bases between them. The CDR3 is made up of 13 amino acids. The CDR3 is CASGRQPQETQYF. The DNA of the CDR3 is TGCGCCAGCGGCCGACAGCCCCAAGAGACCCAGTACTTC.

Only a few counts were recorded for this clonotype. This chain uses TRBV18 with TRBJ1-4; the D is unclear. This CDR3 comprises 11 residues. Trimming shortened V by 5 bases and J by 5 bases, and 3 bases separated the two germline ends. CDR1 and CDR2 (germline): KGHSH, LQKENI. CDR3: CASSANEKLFF. In DNA, the CDR3 is TGTGCCAGCTCAGCAAATGAAAAACTGTTTTTT. Together with reference TRBV18 and TRBJ1-4, the CDR3 gives the full variable domain: NAGVMQNPRHLVRRRGQEARLRCSPMKGHSHVYWYRQLPEEGLKFMVYLQKENIIDESGMPKERFSAEFPKEGPSILRIQQVVRGDSAAYFCASSANEKLFFGSGTQLSVL.

The sample holds one count of this clonotype. The junction differs from germline at one of its ends, possibly a read error. The J gene is TRBJ1-2, the V gene TRBV4-1, with unresolved D. Germline V gives CDR1 MGHRA, CDR2 YSYEKL. CDR3 size: 14 residues. CDR3: CTSSQDIGLYGYTF. For the CDR3, the DNA is TGCACCAGCAGCCAAGATATCGGCCTCTATGGCTACACCTTC.

This rearrangement joins TRBV5-1 to TRBJ2-3; 10 bases match TRBD2. The CDR3 is 16 residues long. The junction had 8 bases not matched to a gene; V was cut back by 3 bases and J by 4 bases. Germline V gives CDR1 SGHRS, CDR2 YFSETQ. The CDR3 region is CASSSLAGTSADTQYF. The CDR3 bases are TGCGCCAGCAGCTCCTTAGCGGGGACTAGCGCAGATACGCAGTATTTT.

The sample holds a few counts of this clonotype. One junction end disagrees with the germline gene, perhaps due to a read error. The chain has TRBV5-1 and TRBJ2-3, with a possible D match to TRBD2 (6 bases). CDR1 SGHRS and CDR2 YFSETQ come from the germline V gene. The CDR3 has 14 residues. The CDR3 loop reads CASSAGLRQDTQYF. The CDR3 DNA reads TGCGCCAGCAGCGCGGGACTCCGCCAGGATACACAGTATTTT.

Regarding this clonotype: At one end, the junction sequence differs from germline, possibly due to a read error. The V gene is TRBV7-6, the J gene TRBJ2-7; D remains unclear. The CDR3 has 15 amino acids. Germline-derived CDR1 and CDR2 are SGHVS and FNYEAQ. CDR3 in amino acids: CASSLDSSYPYEQHF. Here the CDR3 DNA reads TGTGCCAGCAGCTTAGATTCGAGTTATCCCTACGAGCAGCACTTC.

J is TRBJ2-7 and V is TRBV6-6; 12 bases agree with TRBD2. The CDR3 runs 17 residues. V was pared by 5 bases and J by 6 bases, with 14 bases of the junction left unmatched. Germline values: CDR1 MNHNY, CDR2 SVGAGI (reference sequence). The CDR3 loop is CASSRTSGIPFPSEQYF. Here the CDR3 DNA reads TGTGCCAGCAGTCGGACTAGCGGGATCCCTTTTCCCTCCGAGCAGTACTTC.

This clonotype was recorded a few times. J is TRBJ2-1 and V is TRBV6-5; no clear D. The CDR3 is 14 amino acids. V was cut by 5 bases and J by 6 bases, with 14 bases left in between. The germline V gene encodes CDR1 MNHEY and CDR2 SVGAGI. The CDR3 protein is CASSPPTSTNEQFF. DNA of the CDR3: TGTGCCAGCAGTCCACCGACGAGTACCAATGAGCAGTTCTTC.

There are a few counts of this clonotype. The chain carries TRBV29-1 and TRBJ2-7; D uncertain. The germline CDR1 and CDR2 sequences are SQVTM and ANQGSEA. CDR3 length: 13 residues. V gave up 6 bases and J gave up 0 bases, with 12 bases separating them. This CDR3 is CSVQLGHSYEQYF. The CDR3 DNA is TGCAGCGTCCAACTTGGTCACTCCTACGAGCAGTACTTC.

In its sample, this clonotype was seen a few times. This rearrangement joins TRBV12-5 to TRBJ2-7; tentatively, D is TRBD1 or TRBD2 (6 bases each). Trimming took off 8 bases at V and 4 bases at J, with 12 bases between the two ends. The germline V gene encodes CDR1 LGHNT and CDR2 FRNRAP. This CDR3 comprises 12 residues. The CDR3 spells CASQGGTYEQYF. The CDR3 nucleotides are TGTGCTAGTCAAGGGGGGACGTACGAGCAGTACTTC.